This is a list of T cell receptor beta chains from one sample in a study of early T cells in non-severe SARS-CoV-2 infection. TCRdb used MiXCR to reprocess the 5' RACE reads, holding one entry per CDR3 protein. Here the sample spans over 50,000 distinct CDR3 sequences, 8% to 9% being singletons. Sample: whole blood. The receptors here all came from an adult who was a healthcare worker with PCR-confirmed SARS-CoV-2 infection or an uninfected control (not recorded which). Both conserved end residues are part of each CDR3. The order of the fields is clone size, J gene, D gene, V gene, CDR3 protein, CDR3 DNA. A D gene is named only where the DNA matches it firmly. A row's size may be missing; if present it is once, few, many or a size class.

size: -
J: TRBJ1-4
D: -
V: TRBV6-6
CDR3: CASSFRQRNEKLFF
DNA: TGTGCCAGCAGTTTCCGACAGCGGAATGAAAAACTGTTTTTT

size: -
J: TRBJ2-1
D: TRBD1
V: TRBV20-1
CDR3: CSASVGGDRNEQFF
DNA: TGCAGTGCTAGCGTAGGGGGCGATCGCAATGAGCAGTTCTTC

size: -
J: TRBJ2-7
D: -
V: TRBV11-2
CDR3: CASSPFYEQYF
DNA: TGTGCCAGCAGCCCCTTTTACGAGCAGTACTTC

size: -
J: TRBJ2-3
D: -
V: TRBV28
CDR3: CASSSALTSTDTQYF
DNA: TGTGCCAGCAGTTCAGCGCTTACTAGCACAGATACGCAGTATTTT

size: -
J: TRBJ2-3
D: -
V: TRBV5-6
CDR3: CASSFAEVVASTDTQYF
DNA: TGTGCCAGCAGCTTCGCAGAGGTGGTGGCTAGCACAGATACGCAGTATTTT

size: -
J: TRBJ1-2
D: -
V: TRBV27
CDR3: CASSSAWDPYGYTF
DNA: TGTGCCAGCAGTTCCGCCTGGGACCCATATGGCTACACCTTC

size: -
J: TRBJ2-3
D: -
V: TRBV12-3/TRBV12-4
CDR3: CASRVRRTDTQYF
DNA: TGTGCCAGCAGGGTCCGCCGCACAGATACGCAGTATTTT

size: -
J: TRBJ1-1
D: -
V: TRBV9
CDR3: CASSVSPGRTEAFF
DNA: TGTGCCAGCAGCGTAAGCCCAGGGAGAACTGAAGCTTTCTTT

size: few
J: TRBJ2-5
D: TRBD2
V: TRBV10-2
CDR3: CASRLGAGWRGQETQYF
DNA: TGCGCCAGCCGTCTTGGAGCGGGATGGAGGGGCCAAGAGACCCAGTACTTC

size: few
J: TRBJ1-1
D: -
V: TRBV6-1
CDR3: CASSETLGGTEAFF
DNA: TGTGCCAGCAGTGAAACCCTCGGTGGTACTGAAGCTTTCTTT

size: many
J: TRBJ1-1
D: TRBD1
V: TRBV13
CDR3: CASSLVPGGWNTEAFF
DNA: TGTGCCAGCAGCTTAGTCCCAGGGGGGTGGAACACTGAAGCTTTCTTT

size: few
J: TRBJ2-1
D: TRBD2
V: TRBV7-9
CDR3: CASSPQAGGIGEQFF
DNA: TGTGCCAGCAGCCCACAGGCGGGAGGTATCGGTGAGCAGTTCTTC

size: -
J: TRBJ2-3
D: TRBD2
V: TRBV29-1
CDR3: CSVDPTSGGADTQYF
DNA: TGCAGCGTTGACCCGACTAGCGGGGGAGCAGATACGCAGTATTTT

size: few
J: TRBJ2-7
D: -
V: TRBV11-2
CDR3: CASSFSLIGSEQYF
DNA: TGTGCCAGCAGCTTCTCACTAATAGGATCCGAGCAGTACTTC

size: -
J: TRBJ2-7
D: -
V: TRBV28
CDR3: CASSLWGQGSTYEQYF
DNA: TGTGCCAGCAGTTTATGGGGTCAGGGGTCCACCTACGAGCAGTACTTC

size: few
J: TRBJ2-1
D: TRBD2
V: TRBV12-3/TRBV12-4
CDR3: CASSSGTRDNEQFF
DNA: TGTGCCAGCAGTTCCGGGACTAGGGACAATGAGCAGTTCTTC

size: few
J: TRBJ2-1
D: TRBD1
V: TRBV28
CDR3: CASSTRTGNNEQFF
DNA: TGTGCCAGCAGTACGAGGACAGGGAACAATGAGCAGTTCTTC

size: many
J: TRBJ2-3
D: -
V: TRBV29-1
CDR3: CSVVSLIDTQYF
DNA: TGCAGCGTTGTCAGCCTGATAGATACGCAGTATTTT

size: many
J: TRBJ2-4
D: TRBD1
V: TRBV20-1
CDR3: CSGTGLGVIQYF
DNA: TGCAGTGGGACAGGGCTAGGAGTCATTCAGTACTTC

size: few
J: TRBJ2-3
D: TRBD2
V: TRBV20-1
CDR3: CSARLAGGIDTQYF
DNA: TGCAGTGCTAGGCTAGCGGGAGGGATAGATACGCAGTATTTT

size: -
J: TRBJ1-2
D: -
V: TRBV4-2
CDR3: CASSQTGQDGYTF
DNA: TGTGCCAGCAGCCAAACTGGGCAGGATGGCTACACCTTC

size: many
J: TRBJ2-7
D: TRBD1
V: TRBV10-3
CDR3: CAISGTGTGGTYEQYF
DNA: TGTGCCATCAGTGGTACCGGGACAGGGGGCACCTACGAGCAGTACTTC

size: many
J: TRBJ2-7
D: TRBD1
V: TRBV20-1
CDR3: CSAGRDRSYEQYF
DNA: TGCAGTGCTGGCCGGGACAGGTCCTACGAGCAGTACTTC

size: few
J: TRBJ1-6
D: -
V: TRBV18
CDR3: CASSSYGTDNSPLHF
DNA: TGTGCCAGCTCATCCTACGGGACTGATAATTCACCCCTCCACTTT

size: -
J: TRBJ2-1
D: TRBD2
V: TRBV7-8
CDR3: CASSLGASGSLNEQFF
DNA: TGTGCCAGCAGCTTAGGAGCTAGCGGGAGTTTAAATGAGCAGTTCTTC

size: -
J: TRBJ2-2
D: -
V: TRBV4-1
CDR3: CASSQNRDWYTGELFF
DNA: TGCGCCAGCAGCCAAAACCGGGACTGGTACACCGGGGAGCTGTTTTTT

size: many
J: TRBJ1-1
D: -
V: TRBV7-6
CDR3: CASSLGQGRHGTEAFF
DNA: TGTGCCAGCAGCTTAGGGCAGGGGCGCCATGGGACTGAAGCTTTCTTT

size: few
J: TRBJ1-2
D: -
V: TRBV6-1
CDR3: CAIKPGEWKNYGYTF
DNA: TGTGCCATCAAACCAGGGGAGTGGAAAAACTATGGCTACACCTTC

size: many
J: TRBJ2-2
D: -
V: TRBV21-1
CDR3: CASSETSGNTGELFF
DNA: TGTGCCAGCAGCGAGACTAGCGGAAACACCGGGGAGCTGTTTTTT

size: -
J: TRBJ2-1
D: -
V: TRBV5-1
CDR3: CTSSEGSYNEQFF
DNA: TGCACCAGCTCCGAGGGCTCCTACAATGAGCAGTTCTTC

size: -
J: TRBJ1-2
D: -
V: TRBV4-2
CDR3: CASSPGTRSNYGYTF
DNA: TGTGCCAGCAGCCCCGGCACCCGTTCTAACTATGGCTACACCTTC

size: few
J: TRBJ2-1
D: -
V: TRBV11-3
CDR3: CASSLGPQLGERSSHNEQFF
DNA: TGTGCCAGCAGCTTAGGACCGCAACTAGGGGAGCGGTCCTCTCACAATGAGCAGTTCTTC

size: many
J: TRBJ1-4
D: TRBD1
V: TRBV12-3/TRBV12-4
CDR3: CASSLSGTDEKLFF
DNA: TGTGCCAGCAGTTTGTCCGGGACAGATGAAAAACTGTTTTTT

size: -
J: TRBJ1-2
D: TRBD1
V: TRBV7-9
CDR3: CASSSEGGQYGYTF
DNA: TGTGCCAGCAGCTCCGAAGGGGGCCAATATGGCTACACCTTC

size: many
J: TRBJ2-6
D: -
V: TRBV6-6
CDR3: CASSPGLSGANVLTF
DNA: TGTGCCAGCAGCCCGGGCCTTTCTGGGGCCAACGTCCTGACTTTC

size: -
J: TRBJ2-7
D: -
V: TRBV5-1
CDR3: CASSSRGAGEQYF
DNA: TGCGCCAGCAGCTCCAGGGGTGCGGGCGAGCAGTACTTC

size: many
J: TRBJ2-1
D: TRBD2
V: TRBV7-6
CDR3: CASSHDPYSGRDLDEQFF
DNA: TGTGCCAGCAGTCACGACCCGTATAGCGGGAGGGATTTGGATGAGCAGTTCTTC

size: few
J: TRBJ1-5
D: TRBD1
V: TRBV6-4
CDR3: CASSDGDSFQPQHF
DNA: TGTGCCAGCAGTGATGGGGACAGCTTTCAGCCCCAGCATTTT

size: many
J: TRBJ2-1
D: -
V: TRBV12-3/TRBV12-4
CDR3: CASSPKGGLSNEQFF
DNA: TGTGCCAGCAGCCCGAAGGGGGGATTGAGCAATGAGCAGTTCTTC

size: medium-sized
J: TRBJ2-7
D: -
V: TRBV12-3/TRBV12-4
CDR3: CASSDNQGTYEQYF
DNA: TGTGCCAGCAGCGACAACCAGGGCACCTACGAGCAGTACTTC

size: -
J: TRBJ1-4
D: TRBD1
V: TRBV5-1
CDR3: CASSLAGTVDEKLFF
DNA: TGCGCCAGCAGCTTGGCGGGGACAGTTGATGAAAAACTGTTTTTT

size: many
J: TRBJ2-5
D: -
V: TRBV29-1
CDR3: CSVGRAFQETQYF
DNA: TGCAGCGTTGGAAGGGCTTTCCAAGAGACCCAGTACTTC

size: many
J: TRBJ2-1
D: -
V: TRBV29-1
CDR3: CSVGGSATGRSGNEQFF
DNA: TGCAGCGTGGGAGGGTCTGCGACAGGGAGGTCTGGTAATGAGCAGTTCTTC

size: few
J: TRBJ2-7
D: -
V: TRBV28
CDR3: CASSFRGEQYF
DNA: TGTGCCAGCAGTTTTCGGGGAGAGCAGTACTTC

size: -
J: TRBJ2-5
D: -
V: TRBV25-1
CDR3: CASSEFSGQETQYF
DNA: TGTGCCAGCAGTGAATTTAGCGGCCAAGAGACCCAGTACTTC

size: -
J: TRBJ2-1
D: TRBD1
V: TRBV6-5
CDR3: CASRVQGAPSNEQFF
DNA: TGTGCCAGCAGGGTACAGGGGGCTCCGAGCAATGAGCAGTTCTTC

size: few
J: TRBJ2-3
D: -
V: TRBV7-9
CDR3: CASSLGIQDTQYF
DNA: TGTGCCAGCAGCTTAGGAATTCAAGATACGCAGTATTTT

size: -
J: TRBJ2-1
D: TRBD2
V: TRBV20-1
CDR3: CSAASGSTYNEQFF
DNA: TGCAGTGCTGCTAGCGGGAGTACTTACAATGAGCAGTTCTTC